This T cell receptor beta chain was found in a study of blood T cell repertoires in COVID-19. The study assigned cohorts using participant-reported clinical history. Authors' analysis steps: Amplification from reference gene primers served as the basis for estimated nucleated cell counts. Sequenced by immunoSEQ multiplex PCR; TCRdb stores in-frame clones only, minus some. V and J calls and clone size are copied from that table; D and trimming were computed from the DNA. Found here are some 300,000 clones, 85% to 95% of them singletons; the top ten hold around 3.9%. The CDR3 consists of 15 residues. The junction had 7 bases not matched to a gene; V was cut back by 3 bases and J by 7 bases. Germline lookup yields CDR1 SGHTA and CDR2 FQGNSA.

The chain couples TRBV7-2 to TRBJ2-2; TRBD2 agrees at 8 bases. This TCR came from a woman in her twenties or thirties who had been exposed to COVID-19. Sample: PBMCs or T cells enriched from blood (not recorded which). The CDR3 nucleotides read TGTGCCAGCAGCTTTTCGGGACTAGGAAGCGGGGAGCTGTTTTTT. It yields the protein CASSFSGLGSGELFF. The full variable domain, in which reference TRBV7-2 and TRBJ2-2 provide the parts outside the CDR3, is GAGVSQSPSNKVTEKGKDVELRCDPISGHTALYWYRQSLGQGLEFLIYFQGNSAPDKSGLPSDRFSAERTGGSVSTLTIQRTQQEDSAVYLCASSFSGLGSGELFFGEGSRLTVL.